This T cell receptor beta chain was observed in a study of blood T cell repertoires in COVID-19. For the study at large: PBMCs, B-cell-depleted T cells, or T cells provided the cDNA or gDNA that made up the material.

How the authors handled the data: Estimated nucleated cell counts came from reference gene primer amplification. Repertoires were generated with immunoSEQ multiplex PCR, while TCRdb's copy carries only in-frame clones and drops some. The V and J calls and clone size are taken from that table; D and trimming were inferred from the DNA. The sample has under 350,000 clones; 86% are singletons. Germline values: CDR1 SGDLS, CDR2 YYNGEE. With 4 bases clipped from V and 4 bases from J, the junction kept 9 bases outside the gene matches. The CDR3 spans 17 residues. The chain is built from TRBV9 and TRBJ2-1; 12 bases line up with TRBD2. Sequencing was carried out using PBMCs or T cells enriched from blood (not recorded which). This receptor was identified in a woman aged 40 to 50 with acute COVID-19. The CDR3 loop is CASSSTSGRPGYNEQFF. DNA of the CDR3: TGTGCCAGCAGCTCGACTAGCGGGAGACCGGGGTACAATGAGCAGTTCTTC.